This T cell receptor (beta chain) is drawn from a study of OX40 agonist ivuxolimab in advanced cancers. In the study overall: Anti-PD-1, anti-PD-L1 or anti-CTLA-4 therapy given earlier was allowed, and approximately 40% had some. Partial responses occurred in Three dose-escalation patients, one with hepatocellular carcinoma and two with cutaneous melanoma.

The repertoire was sequenced with immunoSEQ multiplex PCR; TCRdb's copy has only in-frame clones and lacks some. The table records about 75,000 clones, about nine tenths of them present only once. Of note for this clone: The antigen remains unidentified.

Study-wide results and caveats: Within 6 weeks, CD4+ and CD8+ blood T cells expanded clonally at 0.1 to 3.0 mg/kg. CD8+ T cells (on average) carried more expanded clones than CD4+ T cells.

V was trimmed by 4 bases and J by 0 bases, leaving 12 bases between them. The CDR3 runs to 15 residues. CDR1 and CDR2 (germline): SGHDN, FVKESK. V is TRBV14 and J is TRBJ1-2; D is uncertain. The sequence was obtained from an adult with an advanced solid tumor such as melanoma, head and neck, liver or kidney cancer. This sample comprised CD4+ or CD8+ T cells sorted from blood, obtained in a trial of the OX40 agonist ivuxolimab. The CDR3 sequence is CASSPQGSANYGYTF. CDR3 DNA sequence: TGTGCCAGCAGCCCCCAAGGCTCAGCTAACTATGGCTACACCTTC.